The next 12 T cell receptor beta chains were all read from a single sample in a study of cytomegalovirus exposure and HLA in healthy donors. The method was immunoSEQ multiplex PCR; TCRdb's version includes in-frame clones alone and lacks a portion of them. The sample yields 110,000 to 150,000 clones, around 85% seen once. The sample consisted of PBMCs. These receptors were taken from a man aged 18-30 years in good health and CMV-seronegative.

The J gene is TRBJ2-2, the V gene TRBV5-1, with D possibly TRBD1 on 7 matching bases. The CDR3 covers 14 residues. Germline V gives CDR1 SGHRS, CDR2 YFSETQ. Trimming took 7 bases from V and 3 from J, leaving 13 bases between them. CDR3 region: CASYGGGDTGELFF. The CDR3 bases are TGCGCCAGCTATGGAGGGGGCGACACCGGGGAGCTGTTTTTT.

The chain couples TRBV4-3 to TRBJ2-7; D remains unclear. The V end lost 0 bases, the J end lost 1 base, and 7 bases lay between the germline ends. CDR1 LGHNA and CDR2 YSLEER come from the germline V gene. CDR3 length: 14 residues. The CDR3 sequence is CASSQDGQSYEQYF. The CDR3 nucleotides read TGCGCCAGCAGCCAAGATGGCCAGTCCTACGAGCAGTACTTC.

The rearrangement joins TRBV6-5 to TRBJ2-7; D might be TRBD2 (6 bases). Trimming removed 6 bases at V and 0 bases at J, with 15 bases between. Germline V lookup: CDR1 MNHEY, CDR2 SVGAGI. The CDR3 has 15 amino acids. The CDR3 bases are TGTGCCAGCAGGGGAGGCGGGGTTTTCTCCTACGAGCAGTACTTC. Translating it yields CASRGGGVFSYEQYF.

A few counts support this clone. This chain connects TRBV14 to TRBJ1-2; D may be TRBD1 (5 bases). The CDR3 totals 16 residues. Germline lookup yields CDR1 SGHDN and CDR2 FVKESK. V gave up 0 bases and J gave up 6 bases, with 17 bases separating them. This CDR3 reads CASSQDLRQGNDGYTF. The CDR3 DNA reads as TGTGCCAGCAGCCAAGATTTACGGCAGGGAAACGATGGCTACACCTTC.

The V gene is TRBV5-6, the J gene TRBJ2-2; D not resolved. Germline-derived CDR1 and CDR2 are SGHDT and YYEEEE. CDR3 length: 12 amino acids. Between the trimmed V and J ends, which lost 0 bases and 7 bases, there was a span of 4 bases. CDR3 in amino acids: CASSLVGGELFF. The CDR3 DNA sequence: TGTGCCAGCAGCTTGGTCGGCGGGGAGCTGTTTTTT.

V gene TRBV27 combines with J gene TRBJ2-1; D gene uncertain. Germline V CDR1 and CDR2: MNHEY, SMNVEV (reference sequence). The CDR3 spans 13 residues. The V and J ends lost 3 bases and 6 bases respectively, with 9 bases between them. CDR3 amino acids: CASSFTGGNEQFF. In nucleotides, the CDR3 is TGTGCCAGCAGTTTTACTGGCGGCAATGAGCAGTTCTTC.

The chain joins TRBV9 to TRBJ2-5; TRBD2 matches 7 bases. Germline CDR1 and CDR2: SGDLS and YYNGEE. The CDR3 is 14 residues long. Trimming cost V 4 bases and J 2 bases; bases outside gene matches: 5. DNA of the CDR3: TGTGCCAGCAGCCCTCGGGACTATCAAGAGACCCAGTACTTC. Its protein product is CASSPRDYQETQYF.

The rearrangement uses TRBV18 and TRBJ1-1; the D is unclear. The CDR3 has 15 residues. Germline-derived CDR1 and CDR2 are KGHSH and LQKENI. Trimming shortened V by 2 bases and J by 1 base, and 11 bases separated the two germline ends. The CDR3 here is CASSPGQTSNTEAFF. In DNA, the CDR3 is TGTGCCAGCTCACCAGGGCAGACATCGAACACTGAAGCTTTCTTT. The entire variable domain, with the rest obtained from reference TRBV18 and TRBJ1-1, is as follows: NAGVMQNPRHLVRRRGQEARLRCSPMKGHSHVYWYRQLPEEGLKFMVYLQKENIIDESGMPKERFSAEFPKEGPSILRIQQVVRGDSAAYFCASSPGQTSNTEAFFGQGTRLTVV.

This clone was seen a handful of times. The chain is built from TRBV18 and TRBJ1-6; D is undetermined. The CDR3 covers 15 residues. V was cut by 3 bases and J by 0 bases, with 6 bases left in between. Germline lookup yields CDR1 KGHSH and CDR2 LQKENI. CDR3 bases: TGTGCCAGCTCACCCTTCCCCTCCTATAATTCACCCCTCCACTTT. Its translation: CASSPFPSYNSPLHF. Full variable domain (missing parts from reference TRBV18 and TRBJ1-6): NAGVMQNPRHLVRRRGQEARLRCSPMKGHSHVYWYRQLPEEGLKFMVYLQKENIIDESGMPKERFSAEFPKEGPSILRIQQVVRGDSAAYFCASSPFPSYNSPLHFGNGTRLTVT.

The chain carries TRBV27 and TRBJ2-6; the match to TRBD1 covers 8 bases. Germline V gives CDR1 MNHEY, CDR2 SMNVEV (reference sequence). This CDR3 is 17 amino acids long. V shed 0 bases, J shed 4 bases, and the junction held 5 bases outside the gene matches. CDR3 in DNA: TGTGCCAGCAGTTTATCTCCCAGGGGGCGAGGGGCCAACGTCCTGACTTTC. Translation gives CASSLSPRGRGANVLTF.

The chain joins TRBV5-4 to TRBJ1-1; the D is unclear. The V gene lost 4 bases and the J gene lost 2 bases, with 15 bases spanning the gap. Germline lookup yields CDR1 SGHNT and CDR2 YYREEE (reference sequence). This CDR3 region has 15 residues. The CDR3 spells CASSTGGQINTEAFF. The CDR3 region has the DNA TGTGCCAGCAGCACTGGAGGGCAGATAAACACTGAAGCTTTCTTT.

The rearrangement links TRBV11-2 to TRBJ2-5; D may be TRBD1 (6 bases). Trimming shortened V by 5 bases and J by 2 bases, and 15 bases separated the two germline ends. Germline lookup yields CDR1 SGHAT and CDR2 FQNNGV. The CDR3 totals 15 residues. CDR3 protein: CASSQVNREQETQYF. CDR3 sequence (DNA): TGTGCCAGCAGCCAAGTCAACAGGGAACAAGAGACCCAGTACTTC.